One and the same sample provided the 13 T cell receptor beta chains below, sequenced in a study of T cell repertoires in cytomegalovirus infection. TCRdb analysed the reads with MiXCR anew, one entry per CDR3 protein. The profile shows 250,000 or so distinct CDR3 sequences, 9% to 15% of them singletons. The source material was PBMCs. These receptors came from a human donor in good health (CMV status not recorded). Some clones in this sample may be carry-over from other donors' samples.

This clonotype was detected ten times or more. The chain carries TRBV7-2 and TRBJ2-7; the match to TRBD2 covers 10 bases. The V gene end was trimmed by 5 bases and the J gene end by 4 bases; junction bases not matched to a gene: 8. The germline V gene encodes CDR1 SGHTA and CDR2 FQGNSA. There are 15 residues in the CDR3. The CDR3 coding sequence is TGTGCCAGCAGCGATAGCGGGGGGACACAATACGAGCAGTACTTC. Translation gives CASSDSGGTQYEQYF.

In its sample, this clonotype was seen a few times. The rearrangement links TRBV28 to TRBJ2-5, with a possible D match to TRBD1 (6 bases). The V gene's germline CDR1 is MDHEN and CDR2 SYDVKM. The CDR3 runs to 14 residues. Trimming stripped 6 bases from V and 4 bases from J, with 15 bases between. The CDR3 nucleotides are TGTGCCAGCAGCCCATCTATAGGGGGAGAGACCCAGTACTTC. Amino acid sequence: CASSPSIGGETQYF.

The table lists this clonotype with many counts. The chain uses TRBV6-6 and TRBJ1-2, with no clear D. Germline V lookup: CDR1 MNHNY, CDR2 SVGAGI (reference sequence). The CDR3 loop spans 12 amino acids. Trimming shortened V by 4 bases and J by 2 bases, and 5 bases separated the two germline ends. CDR3 residues: CASSSRNYGYTF. In DNA form, the CDR3 reads TGTGCCAGCAGTTCGCGAAACTATGGCTACACCTTC.

In this sample, this clonotype turned up a few times. V and J are TRBV14 and TRBJ2-1; a possible D gene is TRBD2 (5 bases). Germline V gene lookup returns CDR1 SGHDN and CDR2 FVKESK. Between the trimmed V and J ends, which lost 0 bases and 9 bases, there was a span of 12 bases. The CDR3 runs 14 residues. CDR3 nucleotide sequence: TGTGCCAGCAGCCAAGATCTTAGGACTGCTGAGCAGTTCTTC. Its protein product is CASSQDLRTAEQFF.

This clonotype has only a few counts. This sequence joins TRBV6-2 or TRBV6-3 and TRBJ2-1, with 13 bases fitting TRBD2. This CDR3 has 15 amino acids. In germline, CDR1 is MNHEY, CDR2 SVGEGT. V shed 6 bases and J 10 bases; nucleotides not matched to a gene: 9. CDR3 DNA sequence: TGTGCCAGCAGCCAAGGACTAGCGGGAGTGGGGGAGCAGTTCTTC. Its protein product is CASSQGLAGVGEQFF.

This clonotype was observed a single time. V usage is TRBV19 and J usage is TRBJ1-4; D remains ambiguous. The CDR3 runs to 12 residues. The germline CDR1 and CDR2 sequences are LNHDA and SQIVND (reference sequence). The V end lost 3 bases, the J end lost 8 bases, and 7 bases lay between the germline ends. DNA of the CDR3: TGTGCCAGTAGTATGAAGAACGAAAAACTGTTTTTT. Its translation: CASSMKNEKLFF.

The sample holds one count of this clonotype. This rearrangement joins TRBV19 to TRBJ1-2; D gene uncertain. Germline CDR1 and CDR2: LNHDA and SQIVND (reference sequence). The CDR3 is 13 amino acids. V was trimmed by 3 bases and J by 5 bases, leaving 10 bases between them. For the CDR3, the DNA is TGTGCCAGTAGTATTCGAGGCGGGTATGGCTACACCTTC. Amino acid sequence: CASSIRGGYGYTF.

Details on this clonotype: At one end, the junction sequence differs from germline, possibly due to a read error. This chain links TRBV28 with TRBJ2-7, with 9 bases that match TRBD1. The CDR3 sequence is 14 residues long. CDR1 and CDR2 from the germline V gene are MDHEN and SYDVKM. Written as DNA, the CDR3 is TGTGGCAGCGTCCGGGACAGGGTCTCCTACGAGCAGTACTTC. Encoded protein: CGSVRDRVSYEQYF. Full variable domain (outside the CDR3, taken from reference TRBV28 and TRBJ2-7): DVKVTQSSRYLVKRTGEKVFLECVQDMDHENMFWYRQDPGLGLRLIYFSYDVKMKEKGDIPEGYSVSREKKERFSLILESASTNQTSMYLCGSVRDRVSYEQYFGPGTRLTVT.

This clonotype was seen repeatedly, ten times or more. The chain links TRBV28 to TRBJ2-1; D gene uncertain. The CDR3 is made up of 15 amino acids. The V gene's germline CDR1 is MDHEN and CDR2 SYDVKM. V lost 2 bases and J lost 5, with 13 bases in between. The CDR3 region has the DNA TGTGCCAGCAGTTTAGATCCCCGCATCCACAATGAGCAGTTCTTC. Its protein is CASSLDPRIHNEQFF.

This clonotype occurred many times. The CDR3: CASSGTRMGETQYF. CDR3 bases: TGTGCCAGCTCCGGGACCAGGATGGGCGAGACCCAGTACTTC. The chain employs TRBV7-2 and TRBJ2-5; D tentatively reads TRBD1 or TRBD2 (5 bases each). The CDR3 runs to 14 residues. Germline CDR1 SGHTA, CDR2 FQGNSA. Trimming left V 8 bases short and J 5 bases short, with 18 bases between.

This clonotype turned up a few times. The V call is TRBV12-3 or TRBV12-4, the J call TRBJ2-2; a weak D match, TRBD2 (6 bases). CDR3 length: 15 amino acids. The V end lost 3 bases, the J end lost 6 bases, and 14 bases lay between the germline ends. CDR3 DNA sequence: TGTGCCAGCAGTTTCTCCGGGAGAGGTCCCGGGGAGCTGTTTTTT. Protein sequence: CASSFSGRGPGELFF.

This clonotype was recorded a few times. The genes are TRBV19 and TRBJ1-1, with D maybe TRBD1 (5 bases). CDR1 and CDR2 (germline): LNHDA, SQIVND (reference sequence). The CDR3 covers 16 residues. V dropped 5 bases and J dropped 1 base, with 17 bases sitting between them. In DNA form, the CDR3 reads TGTGCCAGTAGTGCCGGGACTCCGGTTGGGAACACTGAAGCTTTCTTT. Translated, it gives CASSAGTPVGNTEAFF.

The gene calls are TRBV2 and TRBJ2-2; 7 positions agree with TRBD1. The CDR3 loop spans 15 amino acids. CDR1 and CDR2 from the germline V gene are SNHLY and FYNNEI. J lost 5 bases, V lost 7 bases, and 10 bases had no gene match. CDR3 amino acids: CASTVTGVVTGELFF. DNA of the CDR3: TGTGCCAGCACCGTTACAGGGGTGGTAACCGGGGAGCTGTTTTTT.